One TCR beta chain is described in this entry. The antigen this receptor binds is unknown. No base qualities exist here, and no much larger clone lies one base off it. TCR CDR3 regions were amplified from genomic DNA by multiplex PCR using the deep immunoSEQ assay. Extracted genomic DNA from each cell subset was distributed evenly across all wells of several immunoSEQ 96-well plates, and each plate was treated as a replicate. For sorted subsets, about 0.2 ug genomic DNA, equal to tens of thousands of T cell genomes, was loaded into each replicate PCR. The purified libraries were quantified using a Qubit 3.0 fluorometer, sized with a Bioanalyzer 2100, and then quantified again using the KAPA Library Quantification kit. Each immunoSEQ 96-well plate was sequenced on its own single-read 150-cycle Illumina NextSeq 550 flow cell. Per the original workflow: Because only junctional sequences without quality scores were contained in the immunoSEQ output, filtering matching that applied to full-length reads could not be performed. To assign V/J genes and CDR3, sequences were annotated against IMGT germline references using PyIR, a Python wrapper for IgBLAST v1.9. Any read was removed if the V/J assignment was weak (E-value above 1e-6), the CDR3 was missing, or the read contained stop codons, out-of-frame junctions, or ambiguous translated residues. V3J clonotypes were defined as sequences sharing the same inferred V gene, J gene, and CDR3 amino acid sequence. Percentage overlap between repertoires was calculated by dividing the number of shared unique clonotypes by the size of the smaller repertoire. Repertoire richness was assessed with RTK rarefaction, the Chao1 estimator, and Recon v2.1 estimates of unobserved clonotypes. OLGA was used to compute generation probabilities for all TCRbeta clonotypes that the gDNA method yielded from a few donors. This is the immuneACCESS table as TCRdb keeps it, with only in-frame sequences that have V and J called. A part of the clones is gone; compared with another copy, unresolved V genes explain less than half, and the rest is unexplained. V and J calls and clone size are copied from that table; D and trimming were computed from the DNA. The sample table lists a few million clones, around 95% of them with a count of one. The ten largest make up over 0.1% of the sample.

The data were taken from a study of shared clonotypes between healthy human individuals (dated by TCRdb to about 2020). Background on the whole study: Three men and a couple of women, aged 18 to 49 years, made up the cohort. For each donor, three plates each were used for CD4 naive and CD4 memory, two plates were used for CD8 naive, and one plate was used for CD8 memory. Libraries were prepared and TCR repertoires were sequenced by different laboratories using diverse techniques, in order to increase sequencing depth and limit assay-specific biases. To estimate repertoire size and how much clonotype sharing occurs between individuals, the study deeply sequenced the blood TCR repertoires of five healthy adults. Per donor, leukapheresis produced somewhere between about 0.8 and 9.5 billion PBMCs. Findings and caveats that apply to the study as a whole: Pairwise subsampling indicated that sequencing depth was expected to affect the degree of clonotype sharing among donors. Compared with non-shared clonotypes, the clonotypes found in all four sorted-subset donors had higher generation probabilities. Because the study included a small number of donors, the genetic and exposure-history diversity represented was limited. Incomplete sequencing was indicated by rarefaction of sorted-subset datasets, despite the large sequencing depth. Sharing across several donors was observed for approximately 5% of naive CD4, about 3.2% of naive CD8, over 2% of memory CD4, and about 0.39% of memory CD8 clonotypes. Estimated clonotype richness was generally larger for naive than for memory subsets. Sampling was limited to blood, and TCR repertoires in tissue likely differ from TCR repertoires in blood.

Via the germline V gene, CDR1 is SGHAT and CDR2 FQNNGV. The junction shows trimming of 4 bases on V and 7 bases on J, and the gene matches do not reach 8 bases of it. Spanning cysteine to phenylalanine, the CDR3 consists of 14 amino acids. The CDR3 DNA has 42 bases and is translated from base 1. The donors were healthy, HIV-negative adults with no recently reported acute infections or vaccinations. All donors were Caucasian adults living in Nashville, Tennessee, USA. CD4+ T cells were enriched by magnetic negative selection; naive cells were then positively selected on CD45RA, and the negative fraction formed the memory subset. Blood was obtained by leukapheresis, after which PBMCs were separated by Ficoll-Histopaque density gradient centrifugation and cryopreserved in liquid nitrogen vapor phase. Analytical flow cytometry was used to check the purity and quantity of every magnetically sorted T cell population. Genomic DNA was isolated from every sorted fraction and measured by UV absorbance on a Nanodrop 2000c.

The sample consisted of naive CD4+ T cells sorted from blood. Taken with the paper, the label for cell subset or site translates to: CD45RA+ positively selected. The chain is made from TRBV11-2 and TRBJ2-7, with 9 bases matching TRBD2. This TCR was recovered from a man in his late teens or twenties in good health. The nucleotide sequence reads as follows: TGTGCCAGCAGCTCCCAAGGACTAGCGCAGGAGCAGTACTTC. Its translation is CASSSQGLAQEQYF. Joined to the reference TRBV11-2 and TRBJ2-7 proteins, this CDR3 gives the full variable domain: EAGVAQSPRYKIIEKRQSVAFWCNPISGHATLYWYQQILGQGPKLLIQFQNNGVVDDSQLPKDRFSAERLKGVDSTLKIQPAKLEDSAVYLCASSSQGLAQEQYFGPGTRLTVT.